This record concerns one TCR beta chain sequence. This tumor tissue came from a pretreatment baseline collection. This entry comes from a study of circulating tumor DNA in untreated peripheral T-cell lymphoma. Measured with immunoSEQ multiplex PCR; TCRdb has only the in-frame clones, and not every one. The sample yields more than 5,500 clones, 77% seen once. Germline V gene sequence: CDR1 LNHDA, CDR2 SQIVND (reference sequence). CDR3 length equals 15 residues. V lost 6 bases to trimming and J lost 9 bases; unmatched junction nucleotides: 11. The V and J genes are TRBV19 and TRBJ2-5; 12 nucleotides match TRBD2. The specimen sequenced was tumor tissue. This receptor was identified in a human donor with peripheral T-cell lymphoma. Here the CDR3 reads CASSRTSGAPGAQYF. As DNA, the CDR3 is TGTGCCAGTAGCCGGACTAGCGGGGCCCCTGGGGCCCAGTACTTC.